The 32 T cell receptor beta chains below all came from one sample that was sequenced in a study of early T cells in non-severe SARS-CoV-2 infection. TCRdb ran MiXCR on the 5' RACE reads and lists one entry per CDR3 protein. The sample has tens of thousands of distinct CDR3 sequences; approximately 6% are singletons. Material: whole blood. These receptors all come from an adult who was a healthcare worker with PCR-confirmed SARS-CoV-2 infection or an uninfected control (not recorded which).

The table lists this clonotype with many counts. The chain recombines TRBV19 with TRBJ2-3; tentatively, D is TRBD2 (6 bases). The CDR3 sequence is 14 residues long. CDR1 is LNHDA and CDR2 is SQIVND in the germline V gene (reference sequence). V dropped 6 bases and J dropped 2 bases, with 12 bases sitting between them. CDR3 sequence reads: CASRGVDYTDTQYF. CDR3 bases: TGTGCCAGTAGAGGAGTGGACTACACAGATACGCAGTATTTT.

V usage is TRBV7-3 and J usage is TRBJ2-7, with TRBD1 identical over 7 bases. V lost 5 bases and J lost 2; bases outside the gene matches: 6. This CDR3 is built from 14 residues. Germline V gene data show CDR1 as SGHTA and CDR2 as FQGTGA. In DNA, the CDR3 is TGTGCCAGCAGCGCCCGGGACAGTCCCTACGAGCAGTACTTC. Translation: CASSARDSPYEQYF. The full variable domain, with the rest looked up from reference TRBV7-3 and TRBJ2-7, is GAGVSQTPSNKVTEKGKYVELRCDPISGHTALYWYRQSLGQGPEFLIYFQGTGAADDSGLPNDRFFAVRPEGSVSTLKIQRTERGDSAVYLCASSARDSPYEQYFGPGTRLTVT.

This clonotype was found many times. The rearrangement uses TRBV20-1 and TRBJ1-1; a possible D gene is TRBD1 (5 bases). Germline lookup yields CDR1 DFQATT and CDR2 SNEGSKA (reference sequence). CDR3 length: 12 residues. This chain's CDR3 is CRSQGTNTEAFF. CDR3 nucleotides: TGCAGATCCCAGGGTACGAACACTGAAGCTTTCTTT.

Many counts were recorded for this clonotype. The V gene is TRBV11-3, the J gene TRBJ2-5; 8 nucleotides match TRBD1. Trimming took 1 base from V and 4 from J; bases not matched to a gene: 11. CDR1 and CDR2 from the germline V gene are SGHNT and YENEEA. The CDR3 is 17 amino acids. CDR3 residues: CASSLVGGRGRGETQYF. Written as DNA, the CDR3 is TGTGCCAGCAGCTTAGTTGGTGGCAGGGGGCGTGGAGAGACCCAGTACTTC.

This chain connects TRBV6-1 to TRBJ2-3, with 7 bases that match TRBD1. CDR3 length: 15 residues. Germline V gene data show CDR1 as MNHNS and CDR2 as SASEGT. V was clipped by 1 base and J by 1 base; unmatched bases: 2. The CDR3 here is CASSEGTGRTDTQYF. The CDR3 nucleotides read TGTGCCAGCAGTGAAGGGACAGGACGCACAGATACGCAGTATTTT.

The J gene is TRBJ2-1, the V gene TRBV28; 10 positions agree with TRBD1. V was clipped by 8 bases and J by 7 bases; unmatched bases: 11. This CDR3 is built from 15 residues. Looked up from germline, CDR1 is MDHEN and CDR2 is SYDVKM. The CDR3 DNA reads TGTGCCAGCTCTAAGCCGGGACAGGGGAGGAATGAGCAGTTCTTC. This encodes CASSKPGQGRNEQFF. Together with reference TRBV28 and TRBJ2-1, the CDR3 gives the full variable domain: DVKVTQSSRYLVKRTGEKVFLECVQDMDHENMFWYRQDPGLGLRLIYFSYDVKMKEKGDIPEGYSVSREKKERFSLILESASTNQTSMYLCASSKPGQGRNEQFFGPGTRLTVL.

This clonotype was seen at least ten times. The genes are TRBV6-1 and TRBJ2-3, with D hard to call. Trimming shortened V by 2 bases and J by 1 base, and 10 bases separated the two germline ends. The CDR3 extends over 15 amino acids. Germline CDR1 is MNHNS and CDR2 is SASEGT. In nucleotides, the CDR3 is TGTGCCAGCAGTGAAAGTCTCCGCCGCACAGATACGCAGTATTTT. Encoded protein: CASSESLRRTDTQYF.

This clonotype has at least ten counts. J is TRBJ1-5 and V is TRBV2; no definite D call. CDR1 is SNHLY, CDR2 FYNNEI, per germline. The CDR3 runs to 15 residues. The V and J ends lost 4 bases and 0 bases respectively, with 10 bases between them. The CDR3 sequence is CASSAPLYSNQPQHF. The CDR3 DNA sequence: TGTGCCAGCAGTGCCCCACTCTATAGCAATCAGCCCCAGCATTTT.

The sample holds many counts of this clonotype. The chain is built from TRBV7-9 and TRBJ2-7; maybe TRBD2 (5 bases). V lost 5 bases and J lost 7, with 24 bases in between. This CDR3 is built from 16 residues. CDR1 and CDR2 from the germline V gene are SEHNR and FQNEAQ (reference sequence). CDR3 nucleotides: TGTGCCAGCAGCCTTGCTAAGAAAGGGTCTCCGGGGGAGCAGTACTTC. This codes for CASSLAKKGSPGEQYF.

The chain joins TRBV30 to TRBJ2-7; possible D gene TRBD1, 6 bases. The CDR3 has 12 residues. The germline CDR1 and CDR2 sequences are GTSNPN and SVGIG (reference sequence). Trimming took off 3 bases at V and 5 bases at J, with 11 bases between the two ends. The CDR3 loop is CAWSRGDNEQYF. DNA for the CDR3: TGTGCCTGGAGCAGGGGAGACAACGAGCAGTACTTC. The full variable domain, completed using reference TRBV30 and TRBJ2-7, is SQTIHQWPATLVQPVGSPLSLECTVEGTSNPNLYWYRQAAGRGLQLLFYSVGIGQISSEVPQNLSASRPQDRQFILSSKKLLLSDSGFYLCAWSRGDNEQYFGPGTRLTVT.

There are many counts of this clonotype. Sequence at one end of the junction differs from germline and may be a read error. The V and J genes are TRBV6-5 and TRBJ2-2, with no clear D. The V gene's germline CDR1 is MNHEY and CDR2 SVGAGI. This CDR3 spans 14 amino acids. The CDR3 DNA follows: TGTGCCAGCGGTTATGGCTGGGGTACCGGGGAGCTGTTTTTT. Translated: CASGYGWGTGELFF.

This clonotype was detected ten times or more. DNA for the CDR3: TGTGCCAGCAACCAGCTCGGGACAGGGAAAAACATTCAGTACTTC. It encodes CASNQLGTGKNIQYF. The chain employs TRBV12-3 or TRBV12-4 and TRBJ2-4; 9 bases agree with TRBD1. This CDR3 region has 15 residues. V lost 7 bases and J lost 4; bases outside the gene matches: 8.

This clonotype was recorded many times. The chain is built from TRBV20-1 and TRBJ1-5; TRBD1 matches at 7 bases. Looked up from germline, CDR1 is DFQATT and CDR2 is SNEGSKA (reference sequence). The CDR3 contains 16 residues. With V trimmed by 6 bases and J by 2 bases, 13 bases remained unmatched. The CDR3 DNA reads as TGCAGTGCCCAACCAATCAACAGGGGCGGCAATCAGCCCCAGCATTTT. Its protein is CSAQPINRGGNQPQHF.

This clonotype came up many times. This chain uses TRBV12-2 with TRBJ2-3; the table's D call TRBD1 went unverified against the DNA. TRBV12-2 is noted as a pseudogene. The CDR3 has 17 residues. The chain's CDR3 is CASRLAAALAGGLTQYF. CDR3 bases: TGTGCAAGTCGCTTAGCCGCGGCGTTGGCGGGCGGATTAACGCAGTATTTT.

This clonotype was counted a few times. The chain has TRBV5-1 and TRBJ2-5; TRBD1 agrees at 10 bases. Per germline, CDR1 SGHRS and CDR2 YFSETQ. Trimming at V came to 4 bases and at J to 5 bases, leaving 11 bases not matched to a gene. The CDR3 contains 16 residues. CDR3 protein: CASSRQGAKAGETQYF. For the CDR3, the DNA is TGCGCCAGCAGCCGACAGGGGGCGAAGGCTGGCGAGACCCAGTACTTC.

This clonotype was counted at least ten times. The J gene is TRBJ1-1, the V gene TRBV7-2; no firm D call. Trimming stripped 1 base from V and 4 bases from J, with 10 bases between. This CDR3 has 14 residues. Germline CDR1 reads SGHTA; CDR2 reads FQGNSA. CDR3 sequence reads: CASSLESGTTEAFF. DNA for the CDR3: TGTGCCAGCAGCTTAGAGAGTGGAACCACTGAAGCTTTCTTT.

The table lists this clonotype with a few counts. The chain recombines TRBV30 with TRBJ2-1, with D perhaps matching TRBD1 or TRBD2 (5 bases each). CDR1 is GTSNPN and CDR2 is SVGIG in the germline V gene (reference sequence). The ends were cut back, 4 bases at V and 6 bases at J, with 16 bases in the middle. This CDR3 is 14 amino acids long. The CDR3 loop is CAWNTRGTSNEQFF. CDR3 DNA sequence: TGTGCCTGGAACACTAGGGGAACCTCCAATGAGCAGTTCTTC.

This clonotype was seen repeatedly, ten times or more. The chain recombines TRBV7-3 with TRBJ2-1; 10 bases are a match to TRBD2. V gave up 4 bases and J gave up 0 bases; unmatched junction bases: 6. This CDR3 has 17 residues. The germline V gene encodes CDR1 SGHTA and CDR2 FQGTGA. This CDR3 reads CASSSRTSGSSYNEQFF. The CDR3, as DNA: TGTGCCAGCAGCTCCCGGACTAGCGGAAGCTCCTACAATGAGCAGTTCTTC.

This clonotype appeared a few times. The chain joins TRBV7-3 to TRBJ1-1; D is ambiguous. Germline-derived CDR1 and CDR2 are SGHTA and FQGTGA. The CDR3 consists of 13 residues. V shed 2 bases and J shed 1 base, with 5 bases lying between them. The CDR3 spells CASSLWWNTEAFF. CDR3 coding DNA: TGTGCCAGCAGCTTATGGTGGAACACTGAAGCTTTCTTT. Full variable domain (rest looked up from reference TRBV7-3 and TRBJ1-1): GAGVSQTPSNKVTEKGKYVELRCDPISGHTALYWYRQSLGQGPEFLIYFQGTGAADDSGLPNDRFFAVRPEGSVSTLKIQRTERGDSAVYLCASSLWWNTEAFFGQGTRLTVV.

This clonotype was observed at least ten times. CDR3 coding DNA: TGTGCCAGCAGTCATGGGACTAGCGGGGACTACGAGCAGTACTTC. Translating it yields CASSHGTSGDYEQYF. This rearrangement joins TRBV6-5 to TRBJ2-7; 13 bases are a match to TRBD2. V lost 5 bases to trimming and J lost 3 bases; unmatched junction nucleotides: 4. The CDR3 runs 15 residues. The V gene's germline CDR1 is MNHEY and CDR2 SVGAGI.

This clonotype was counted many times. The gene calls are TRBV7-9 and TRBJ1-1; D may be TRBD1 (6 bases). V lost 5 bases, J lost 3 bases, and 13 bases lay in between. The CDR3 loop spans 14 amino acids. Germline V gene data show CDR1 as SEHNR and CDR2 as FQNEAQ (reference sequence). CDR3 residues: CASSILQGYTEAFF. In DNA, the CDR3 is TGTGCCAGCAGCATCTTACAGGGCTACACTGAAGCTTTCTTT.

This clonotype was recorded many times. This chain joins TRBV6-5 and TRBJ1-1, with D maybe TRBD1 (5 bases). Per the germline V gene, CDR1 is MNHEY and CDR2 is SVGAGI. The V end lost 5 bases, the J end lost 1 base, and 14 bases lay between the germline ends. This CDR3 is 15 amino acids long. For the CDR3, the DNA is TGTGCCAGCAGTCCGACCCGGCAGGGGAACACTGAAGCTTTCTTT. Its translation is CASSPTRQGNTEAFF.

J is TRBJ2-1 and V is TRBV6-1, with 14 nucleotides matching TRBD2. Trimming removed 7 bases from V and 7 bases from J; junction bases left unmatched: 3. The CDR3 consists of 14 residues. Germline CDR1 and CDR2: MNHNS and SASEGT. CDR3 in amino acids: CASKRLAGGNEQFF. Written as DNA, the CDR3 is TGTGCCAGCAAGCGACTAGCGGGAGGGAATGAGCAGTTCTTC.

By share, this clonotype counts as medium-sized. CDR3 in DNA: TGTGCCAGCAGTGAAGGGGAAGGGGGAGGCAATCAGCCCCAGCATTTT. Translation gives CASSEGEGGGNQPQHF. The chain has TRBV6-1 and TRBJ1-5, with D possibly matching TRBD1 (6 bases). V was clipped by 1 base and J by 2 bases, with 12 bases between them. Germline V CDR1 and CDR2: MNHNS, SASEGT. The CDR3 contains 16 residues.

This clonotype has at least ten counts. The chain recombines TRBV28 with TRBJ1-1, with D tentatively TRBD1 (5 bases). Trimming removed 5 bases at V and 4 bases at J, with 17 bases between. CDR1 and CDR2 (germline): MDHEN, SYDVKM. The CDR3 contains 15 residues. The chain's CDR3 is CASSPSGTPGTEAFF. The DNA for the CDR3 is TGTGCCAGCAGTCCCTCCGGGACTCCGGGCACTGAAGCTTTCTTT.

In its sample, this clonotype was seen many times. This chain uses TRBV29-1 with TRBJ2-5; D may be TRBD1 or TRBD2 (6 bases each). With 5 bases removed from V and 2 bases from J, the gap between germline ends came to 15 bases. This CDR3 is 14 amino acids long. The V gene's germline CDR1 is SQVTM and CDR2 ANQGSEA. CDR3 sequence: CSVTSGGTQETQYF. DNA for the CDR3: TGCAGCGTTACGTCCGGAGGGACACAAGAGACCCAGTACTTC.

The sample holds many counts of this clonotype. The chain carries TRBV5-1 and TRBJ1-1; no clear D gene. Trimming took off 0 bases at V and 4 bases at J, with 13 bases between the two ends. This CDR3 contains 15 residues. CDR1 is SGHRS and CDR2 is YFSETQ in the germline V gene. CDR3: CASSLEGVGGTEAFF. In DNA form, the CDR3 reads TGCGCCAGCAGCTTGGAGGGAGTCGGCGGCACTGAAGCTTTCTTT.

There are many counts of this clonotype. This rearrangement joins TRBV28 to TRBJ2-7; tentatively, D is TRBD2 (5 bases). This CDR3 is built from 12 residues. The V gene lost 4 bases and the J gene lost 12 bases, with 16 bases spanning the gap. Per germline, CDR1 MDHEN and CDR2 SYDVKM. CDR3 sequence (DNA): TGTGCCAGCAGTTCGACTACCCCAACTTGGTACTTC. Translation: CASSSTTPTWYF. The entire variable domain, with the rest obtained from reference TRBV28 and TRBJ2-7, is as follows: DVKVTQSSRYLVKRTGEKVFLECVQDMDHENMFWYRQDPGLGLRLIYFSYDVKMKEKGDIPEGYSVSREKKERFSLILESASTNQTSMYLCASSSTTPTWYFGPGTRLTVT.

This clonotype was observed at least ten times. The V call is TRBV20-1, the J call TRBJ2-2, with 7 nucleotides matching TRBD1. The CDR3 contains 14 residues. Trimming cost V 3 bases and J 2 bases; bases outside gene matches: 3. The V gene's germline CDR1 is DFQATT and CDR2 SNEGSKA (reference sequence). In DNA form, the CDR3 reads TGCAGTGCTAGGGGGGACAGTAACACCGGGGAGCTGTTTTTT. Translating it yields CSARGDSNTGELFF.

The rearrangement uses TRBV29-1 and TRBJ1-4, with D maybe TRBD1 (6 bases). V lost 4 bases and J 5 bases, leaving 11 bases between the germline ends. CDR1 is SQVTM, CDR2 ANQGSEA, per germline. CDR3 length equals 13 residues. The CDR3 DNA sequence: TGCAGCGTTGGAGGGGGACTAAATGAAAAACTGTTTTTT. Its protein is CSVGGGLNEKLFF. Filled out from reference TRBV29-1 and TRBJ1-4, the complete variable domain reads SAVISQKPSRDICQRGTSLTIQCQVDSQVTMMFWYRQQPGQSLTLIATANQGSEATYESGFVIDKFPISRPNLTFSTLTVSNMSPEDSSIYLCSVGGGLNEKLFFGSGTQLSVL.

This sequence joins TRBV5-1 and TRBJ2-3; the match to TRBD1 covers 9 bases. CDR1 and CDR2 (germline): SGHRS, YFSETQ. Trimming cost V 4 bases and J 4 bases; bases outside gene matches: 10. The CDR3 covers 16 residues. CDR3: CASSTGTGRGADTQYF. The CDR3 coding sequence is TGCGCCAGCAGCACAGGGACAGGGCGAGGGGCAGATACGCAGTATTTT.

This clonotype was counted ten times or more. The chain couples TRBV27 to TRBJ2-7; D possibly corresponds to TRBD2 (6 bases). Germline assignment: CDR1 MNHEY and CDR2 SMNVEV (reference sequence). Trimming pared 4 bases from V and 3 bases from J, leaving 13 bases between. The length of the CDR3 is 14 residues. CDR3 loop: CASSSGTHYYEQYF. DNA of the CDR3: TGTGCCAGCAGTTCCGGGACTCATTACTACGAGCAGTACTTC.